These 29 T cell receptor beta chains were all obtained from the same sample, sequenced in a study of OX40 agonist ivuxolimab in advanced cancers. The library came from the immunoSEQ multiplex PCR assay. TCRdb carries this immuneACCESS record with in-frame sequences only. Its versions omit some clonotypes, under half of them owing to an unresolved V gene in the studies checked, with the rest unexplained. A total of about 66,000 clones appear in this sample, more than 70% of them only once. The ten top clones hold around 0.68% of the sample. Sequenced material: CD4+ or CD8+ T cells sorted from blood, taken in a trial of the OX40 agonist ivuxolimab. The receptors stem from an adult with an advanced solid tumor such as melanoma, head and neck, liver or kidney cancer.

The chain joins TRBV5-4 to TRBJ2-7; possible D gene TRBD2, 5 bases. The CDR3 length is 15 residues. Germline loops: CDR1 SGHNT, CDR2 YYREEE (reference sequence). V shed 2 bases and J shed 2 bases, with 14 bases lying between them. The CDR3 DNA reads as TGTGCCAGCAGCTTCCCGGGCGCACTAGCCTACGAGCAGTACTTC. Amino acid sequence: CASSFPGALAYEQYF.

The V gene is TRBV11-2, the J gene TRBJ2-5, with 8 nucleotides matching TRBD1. Germline V gene lookup returns CDR1 SGHAT and CDR2 FQNNGV. With V trimmed by 5 bases and J by 1 base, 6 bases remained unmatched. The CDR3 runs to 15 residues. The CDR3 region has the DNA TGTGCCAGCAGCACACGACAGGGGACCCAAGAGACCCAGTACTTC. It is translated as CASSTRQGTQETQYF.

The chain has TRBV10-3 and TRBJ1-3, with D perhaps TRBD1 (5 bases). Trimming shortened V by 0 bases and J by 3 bases, and 9 bases separated the two germline ends. This CDR3 has 15 amino acids. Germline values: CDR1 ENHRY, CDR2 SYGVKD. CDR3 in DNA: TGTGCCATCAGTGAGTCGGGGCAGGGTGGAAACACCATATATTTT. It translates to CAISESGQGGNTIYF.

Concerning this clone: Other DNA sequences in the sample encode the same CDR3. The chain couples TRBV9 to TRBJ2-7; 10 positions match TRBD1. This CDR3 has 14 amino acids. Trimming at V came to 2 bases and at J to 3 bases, leaving 2 bases not matched to a gene. CDR1 SGDLS and CDR2 YYNGEE come from the germline V gene. In DNA, the CDR3 is TGTGCCAGCAGCGTCGGACAGGGGGTCTACGAGCAGTACTTC. As protein: CASSVGQGVYEQYF.

This clone appeared once. The rearrangement uses TRBV6-6 and TRBJ1-1; perhaps TRBD1 as D (5 bases). Germline loops: CDR1 MNHNY, CDR2 SVGAGI (reference sequence). V dropped 11 bases and J dropped 4 bases, with 17 bases sitting between them. The CDR3 consists of 13 residues. The CDR3 loop reads CAVTDRPGTEAFF. The CDR3 coding sequence is TGTGCCGTTACCGACAGACCGGGCACTGAAGCTTTCTTT.

This clone was seen a few times. The chain employs TRBV7-9 and TRBJ1-2, with D uncertain. Deletions cut 2 bases from V and 7 bases from J, with 11 bases between. The CDR3 is made up of 13 amino acids. CDR1 is SEHNR, CDR2 FQNEAQ, per germline (reference sequence). CDR3: CASSLWAGGGYTF. For the CDR3, the DNA is TGTGCCAGCAGCTTATGGGCAGGCGGTGGCTACACCTTC.

This sequence joins TRBV7-9 and TRBJ2-1; 7 positions agree with TRBD1. Germline V gene data show CDR1 as SEHNR and CDR2 as FQNEAQ (reference sequence). This CDR3 region has 11 residues. Trimming took 1 base from V and 14 from J; bases not matched to a gene: 2. DNA of the CDR3: TGTGCCAGCAGCTTAGGGGGACAGAAGTTCTTC. Translating it yields CASSLGGQKFF.

The chain links TRBV7-3 to TRBJ2-5; 11 bases fit TRBD2. The V segment lost 5 bases and the J segment 7 bases; nucleotides outside the gene matches: 9. Germline V CDR1 and CDR2: SGHTA, FQGTGA. The length of the CDR3 is 15 residues. The CDR3: CASSRLAGLLVTQYF. CDR3 nucleotides: TGTGCCAGCAGCCGACTAGCGGGGCTGCTTGTGACCCAGTACTTC. Full variable domain (rest looked up from reference TRBV7-3 and TRBJ2-5): GAGVSQTPSNKVTEKGKYVELRCDPISGHTALYWYRQSLGQGPEFLIYFQGTGAADDSGLPNDRFFAVRPEGSVSTLKIQRTERGDSAVYLCASSRLAGLLVTQYFGPGTRLLVL.

This rearrangement joins TRBV2 to TRBJ1-2; maybe TRBD1 (6 bases). This CDR3 has 15 amino acids. CDR1 and CDR2 (germline): SNHLY, FYNNEI. V lost 0 bases and J 5 bases, leaving 13 bases between the germline ends. The CDR3 is CASSEARGSPYGYTF. CDR3 coding DNA: TGTGCCAGCAGTGAAGCAAGGGGGTCTCCTTATGGCTACACCTTC.

The chain has TRBV7-8 and TRBJ2-6; TRBD1 is a possible D gene (6 bases). Germline loops: CDR1 SGHVS, CDR2 FQNEAQ. Trimming cost V 4 bases and J 2 bases, with 12 bases left between them. CDR3 length: 16 amino acids. In DNA, the CDR3 is TGTGCCAGCAGCTCCTCCGACAGGACTGGGGCCAACGTCCTGACTTTC. This gives the protein CASSSSDRTGANVLTF.

The gene calls are TRBV7-6 and TRBJ1-4, with TRBD1 matching over 8 bases. V lost 3 bases and J lost 3; bases outside the gene matches: 0. Germline CDR1 and CDR2: SGHVS and FNYEAQ. The CDR3 is 14 amino acids. CDR3 in amino acids: CASSFRGPNEKLFF. The CDR3 nucleotides are TGTGCCAGCAGCTTCAGGGGGCCTAATGAAAAACTGTTTTTT. Complete variable domain (other parts from reference TRBV7-6 and TRBJ1-4): GAGVSQSPRYKVTKRGQDVALRCDPISGHVSLYWYRQALGQGPEFLTYFNYEAQQDKSGLPNDRFSAERPEGSISTLTIQRTEQRDSAMYRCASSFRGPNEKLFFGSGTQLSVL.

A single count supports this clone. This chain links TRBV6-1 with TRBJ1-5, with no clear D. CDR1 is MNHNS and CDR2 is SASEGT in the germline V gene. The CDR3 is 14 residues long. V lost 4 bases and J lost 4, with 11 bases in between. CDR3 bases: TGTGCCAGCAGTGGACCCCAGGCAAATCAGCCCCAGCATTTT. Protein sequence: CASSGPQANQPQHF.

The V and J genes are TRBV7-2 and TRBJ1-5, with no clear D. With 5 bases removed from V and 4 bases from J, the gap between germline ends came to 9 bases. Germline-derived CDR1 and CDR2 are SGHTA and FQGNSA. The CDR3 is made up of 13 amino acids. The CDR3 protein is CASSPRGNQPQHF. The CDR3, as DNA: TGTGCCAGCAGCCCCCGTGGTAATCAGCCCCAGCATTTT.

The chain uses TRBV5-1 and TRBJ2-1, with TRBD1 identical over 8 bases. The germline V gene has CDR1 SGHRS and CDR2 YFSETQ. The CDR3 runs to 15 residues. J lost 9 bases, V lost 0 bases, and 8 bases had no gene match. Written as DNA, the CDR3 is TGCGCCAGCAGCTTGGCCCAGGGGGCGGGCGCTGAGCAGTTCTTC. It encodes CASSLAQGAGAEQFF.

The chain links TRBV6-6 to TRBJ1-2; D not certain. Germline V gene lookup returns CDR1 MNHNY and CDR2 SVGAGI (reference sequence). Trimming cost V 0 bases and J 0 bases, with 5 bases left between them. The CDR3 spans 14 residues. CDR3 region: CASSYSAANYGYTF. The CDR3 coding sequence is TGTGCCAGCAGTTACTCGGCAGCTAACTATGGCTACACCTTC.

V usage is TRBV9 and J usage is TRBJ2-7; TRBD1 might be the D (7 bases). V was clipped by 4 bases and J by 3 bases, with 17 bases between them. Germline CDR1 is SGDLS and CDR2 is YYNGEE. The CDR3 is 15 residues long. CDR3 sequence (DNA): TGTGCCAGCAGCCTTACGGGGGACAGCCTCTACGAGCAGTACTTC. Its translation is CASSLTGDSLYEQYF.

The chain is built from TRBV6-1 and TRBJ2-5; D uncertain. Trimming cost V 7 bases and J 3 bases, with 6 bases left between them. Germline values: CDR1 MNHNS, CDR2 SASEGT. There are 11 residues in the CDR3. The CDR3, as DNA: TGTGCCAGCATGTGGAAAGAGACCCAGTACTTC. Amino acids: CASMWKETQYF.

The sample holds one count of this clone. The CDR3 region is CASSADRGRTDTQYF. CDR3 in DNA: TGTGCCAGCAGCGCGGACAGGGGAAGGACAGATACGCAGTATTTT. This rearrangement joins TRBV9 to TRBJ2-3; 9 bases fit TRBD1. The CDR3 spans 15 residues. V lost 3 bases and J lost 3; bases outside the gene matches: 5. In germline, CDR1 is SGDLS, CDR2 YYNGEE.

The genes are TRBV5-4 and TRBJ2-1; 11 bases are shared with TRBD2. The V gene's germline CDR1 is SGHNT and CDR2 YYREEE (reference sequence). V shed 3 bases and J 3 bases; nucleotides not matched to a gene: 11. The CDR3 covers 18 residues. CDR3 bases: TGTGCCAGCAGCTCCAGGGGGCTAGCGGGGGGCATCTACAATGAGCAGTTCTTC. Amino acid sequence: CASSSRGLAGGIYNEQFF. Full variable domain (remainder filled in from reference TRBV5-4 and TRBJ2-1): ETGVTQSPTHLIKTRGQQVTLRCSSQSGHNTVSWYQQALGQGPQFIFQYYREEENGRGNFPPRFSGLQFPNYSSELNVNALELDDSALYLCASSSRGLAGGIYNEQFFGPGTRLTVL.

This chain connects TRBV4-3 to TRBJ1-2, with D unresolved. V was cut by 1 base and J by 2 bases, with 11 bases left in between. The V gene's germline CDR1 is LGHNA and CDR2 YSLEER. The CDR3 has 15 residues. CDR3 loop: CASSQGLATNYGYTF. The DNA of the CDR3 is TGCGCCAGCAGCCAAGGGTTGGCCACAAACTATGGCTACACCTTC.

The chain joins TRBV9 to TRBJ1-2; possible D gene TRBD1, 5 bases. Per germline, CDR1 SGDLS and CDR2 YYNGEE. CDR3 size: 16 residues. Trimming removed 0 bases at V and 5 bases at J, with 17 bases between. The CDR3 region is CASSVGGTSGKYGYTF. For the CDR3, the DNA is TGTGCCAGCAGCGTAGGGGGGACCTCAGGGAAATATGGCTACACCTTC.

This clone has a single count. The rearrangement joins TRBV15 to TRBJ2-3, with 12 bases that match TRBD1. V trimming: 5 bases; J trimming: 6 bases; junction bases outside the gene matches: 9. Germline V CDR1 and CDR2: LNHNV, YYDKDF (reference sequence). The CDR3 is 16 amino acids. The CDR3 protein is CATSRGGTGGVDTQYF. CDR3 bases: TGTGCCACCAGCCGGGGCGGGACAGGGGGCGTTGATACGCAGTATTTT. The complete variable domain, with remaining parts taken from reference TRBV15 and TRBJ2-3, reads DAMVIQNPRYQVTQFGKPVTLSCSQTLNHNVMYWYQQKSSQAPKLLFHYYDKDFNNEADTPDNFQSRRPNTSFCFLDIRSPGLGDTAMYLCATSRGGTGGVDTQYFGPGTRLTVL.

The V gene is TRBV6-1, the J gene TRBJ1-2; TRBD1 might be the D (5 bases). The V gene's germline CDR1 is MNHNS and CDR2 SASEGT. V was clipped by 1 base and J by 3 bases, with 9 bases between them. The CDR3 runs to 14 residues. CDR3: CASSEDGADYGYTF. CDR3 DNA: TGTGCCAGCAGTGAAGACGGGGCCGACTATGGCTACACCTTC.

This clone was counted between two and nine times. This chain's CDR3 is CASNNGGSYEQYF. As DNA, the CDR3 is TGTGCCAGTAATAACGGGGGATCCTACGAGCAGTACTTC. This sequence joins TRBV19 and TRBJ2-7; maybe TRBD2 (6 bases). Trimming removed 7 bases at V and 1 base at J, with 11 bases between. The CDR3 extends over 13 amino acids. Per germline, CDR1 LNHDA and CDR2 SQIVND (reference sequence).

This sequence joins TRBV4-3 and TRBJ2-7; 10 nucleotides match TRBD1. V shed 0 bases and J 2 bases; nucleotides not matched to a gene: 1. CDR1 and CDR2 from the germline V gene are LGHNA and YSLEER. The CDR3 consists of 15 residues. CDR3 region: CASSQDGTGAYEQYF. DNA for the CDR3: TGCGCCAGCAGCCAAGATGGGACAGGGGCCTACGAGCAGTACTTC.

On this clone: Other DNA sequences in the sample encode the same CDR3. The V and J genes are TRBV6-6 and TRBJ1-3; D gene ambiguous. V dropped 2 bases and J dropped 4 bases, with 3 bases sitting between them. CDR3 length: 12 amino acids. The germline gives CDR1 MNHNY, CDR2 SVGAGI (reference sequence). The CDR3 region is CASSYNGNTIYF. The CDR3 DNA sequence: TGTGCCAGCAGTTACAACGGAAACACCATATATTTT.

This rearrangement joins TRBV27 to TRBJ2-7, with unresolved D. V was shortened by 9 bases and J by 2 bases, with 14 bases between the two germline ends. Per germline, CDR1 MNHEY and CDR2 SMNVEV (reference sequence). The CDR3 length is 13 residues. The CDR3 DNA sequence: TGTGCCAGTAGCTCAATGGCGGCCTACGAGCAGTACTTC. It codes for CASSSMAAYEQYF.

This chain joins TRBV18 and TRBJ2-7; D is possibly TRBD1 (5 bases). Trimming took 2 bases from V and 6 from J, leaving 29 bases between them. CDR1 and CDR2 (germline): KGHSH, LQKENI. The CDR3 loop spans 19 amino acids. CDR3 loop: CASSPRVSQVNKGLGEQYF. CDR3 nucleotide sequence: TGTGCCAGCTCACCAAGGGTATCACAGGTGAACAAAGGCCTTGGCGAGCAGTACTTC.

V gene TRBV6-5 combines with J gene TRBJ2-7, with 8 bases aligning to TRBD1. Trimming cost V 7 bases and J 4 bases; bases outside gene matches: 3. The CDR3 consists of 12 residues. In germline, CDR1 is MNHEY, CDR2 SVGAGI. The CDR3 reads CASTGGGYEQYF. CDR3 sequence (DNA): TGTGCCAGCACAGGGGGCGGATACGAGCAGTACTTC.